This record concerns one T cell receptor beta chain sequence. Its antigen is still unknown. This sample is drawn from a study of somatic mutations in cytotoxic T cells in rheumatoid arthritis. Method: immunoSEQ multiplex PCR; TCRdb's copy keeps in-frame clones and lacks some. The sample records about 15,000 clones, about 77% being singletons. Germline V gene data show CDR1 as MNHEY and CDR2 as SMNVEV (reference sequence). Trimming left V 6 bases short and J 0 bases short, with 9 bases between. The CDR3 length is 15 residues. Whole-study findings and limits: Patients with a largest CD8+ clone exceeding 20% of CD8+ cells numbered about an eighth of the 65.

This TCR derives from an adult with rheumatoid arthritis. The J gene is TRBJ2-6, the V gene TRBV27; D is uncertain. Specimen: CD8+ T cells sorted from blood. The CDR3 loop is CASRPEVSGANVLTF. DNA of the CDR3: TGTGCCAGCAGACCCGAGGTCTCTGGGGCCAACGTCCTGACTTTC.